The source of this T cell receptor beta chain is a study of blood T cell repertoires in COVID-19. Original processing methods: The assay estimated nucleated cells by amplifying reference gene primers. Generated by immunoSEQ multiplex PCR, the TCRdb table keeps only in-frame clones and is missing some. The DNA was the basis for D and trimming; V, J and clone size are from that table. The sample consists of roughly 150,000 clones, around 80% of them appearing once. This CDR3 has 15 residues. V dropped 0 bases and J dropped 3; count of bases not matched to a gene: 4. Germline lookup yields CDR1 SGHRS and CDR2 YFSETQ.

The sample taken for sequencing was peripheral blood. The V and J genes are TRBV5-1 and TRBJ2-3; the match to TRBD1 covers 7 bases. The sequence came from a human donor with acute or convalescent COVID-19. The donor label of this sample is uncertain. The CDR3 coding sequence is TGCGCCAGCAGCTTGGCAGGGGGACAGACAGATACGCAGTATTTT. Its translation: CASSLAGGQTDTQYF.